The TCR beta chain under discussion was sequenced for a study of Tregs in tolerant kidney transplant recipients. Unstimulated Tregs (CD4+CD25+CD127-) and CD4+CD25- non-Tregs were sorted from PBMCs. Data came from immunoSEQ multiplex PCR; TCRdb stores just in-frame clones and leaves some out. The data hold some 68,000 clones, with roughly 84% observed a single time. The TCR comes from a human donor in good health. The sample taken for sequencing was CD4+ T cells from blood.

The CDR3 nucleotides are TGTGCCAGCAGTGCAGGTCGTAGCACAGATACGCAGTATTTT. Translating it yields CASSAGRSTDTQYF. The J gene is TRBJ2-3, the V gene TRBV2; no reliable D call. The germline V and J ends were trimmed by 4 bases and 0 bases, with 8 bases remaining between them. Per the germline V gene, CDR1 is SNHLY and CDR2 is FYNNEI. The CDR3 extends over 14 amino acids. The full variable domain, in which reference TRBV2 and TRBJ2-3 provide the parts outside the CDR3, is EPEVTQTPSHQVTQMGQEVILRCVPISNHLYFYWYRQILGQKVEFLVSFYNNEISEKSEIFDDQFSVERPDGSNFTLKIRSTKLEDSAMYFCASSAGRSTDTQYFGPGTRLTVL.